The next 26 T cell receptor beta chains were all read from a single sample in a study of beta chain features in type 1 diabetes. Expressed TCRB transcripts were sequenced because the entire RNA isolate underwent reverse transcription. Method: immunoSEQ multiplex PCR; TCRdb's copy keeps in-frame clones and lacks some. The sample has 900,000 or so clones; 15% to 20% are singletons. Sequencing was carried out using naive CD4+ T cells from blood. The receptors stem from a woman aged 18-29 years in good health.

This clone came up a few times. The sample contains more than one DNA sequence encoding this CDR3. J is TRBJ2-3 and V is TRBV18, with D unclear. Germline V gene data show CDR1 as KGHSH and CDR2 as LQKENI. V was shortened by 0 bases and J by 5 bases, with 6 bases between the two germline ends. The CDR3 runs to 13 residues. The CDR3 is CASSPPSGDTQYF. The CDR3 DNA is TGTGCCAGCTCACCACCCTCAGGAGATACGCAGTATTTT.

The CDR3 loop is CATSRGGLGTDTQYF. The CDR3 coding sequence is TGTGCCACCAGCAGAGGAGGGTTAGGAACAGATACGCAGTATTTT. This sequence joins TRBV15 and TRBJ2-3; perhaps TRBD2 as D (5 bases). Trimming cost V 1 base and J 3 bases, with 11 bases left between them. The CDR3 is 15 amino acids. The V gene's germline CDR1 is LNHNV and CDR2 YYDKDF (reference sequence). Based on the CDR3 plus reference TRBV15 and TRBJ2-3, the full variable domain is DAMVIQNPRYQVTQFGKPVTLSCSQTLNHNVMYWYQQKSSQAPKLLFHYYDKDFNNEADTPDNFQSRRPNTSFCFLDIRSPGLGDTAMYLCATSRGGLGTDTQYFGPGTRLTVL.

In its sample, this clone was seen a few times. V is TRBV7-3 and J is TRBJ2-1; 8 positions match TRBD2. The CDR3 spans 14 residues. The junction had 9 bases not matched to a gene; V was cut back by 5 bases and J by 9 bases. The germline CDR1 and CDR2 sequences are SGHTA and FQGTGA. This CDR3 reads CASSPAGVRGEQFF. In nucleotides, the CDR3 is TGTGCCAGCAGCCCAGCGGGAGTAAGGGGTGAGCAGTTCTTC. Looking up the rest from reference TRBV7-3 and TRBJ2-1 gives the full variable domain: GAGVSQTPSNKVTEKGKYVELRCDPISGHTALYWYRQSLGQGPEFLIYFQGTGAADDSGLPNDRFFAVRPEGSVSTLKIQRTERGDSAVYLCASSPAGVRGEQFFGPGTRLTVL.

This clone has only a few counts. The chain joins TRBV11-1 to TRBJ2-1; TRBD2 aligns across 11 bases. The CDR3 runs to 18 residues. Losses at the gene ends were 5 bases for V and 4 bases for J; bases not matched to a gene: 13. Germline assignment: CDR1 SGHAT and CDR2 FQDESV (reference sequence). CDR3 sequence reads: CASSLLPPTSGTYNEQFF. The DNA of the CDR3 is TGTGCCAGCAGCCTCCTCCCCCCGACTAGCGGGACTTACAATGAGCAGTTCTTC.

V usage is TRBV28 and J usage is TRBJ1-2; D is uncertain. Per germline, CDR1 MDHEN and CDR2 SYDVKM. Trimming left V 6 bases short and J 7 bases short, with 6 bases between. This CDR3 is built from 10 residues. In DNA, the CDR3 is TGTGCCAGCAGACAGATTGGCTACACCTTC. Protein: CASRQIGYTF.

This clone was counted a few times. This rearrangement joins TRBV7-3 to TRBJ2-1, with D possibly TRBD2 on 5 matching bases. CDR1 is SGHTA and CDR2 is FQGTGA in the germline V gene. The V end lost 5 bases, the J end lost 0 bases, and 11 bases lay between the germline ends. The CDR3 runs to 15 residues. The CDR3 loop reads CASSRYGSSYNEQFF. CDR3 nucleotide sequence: TGTGCCAGCAGCCGCTATGGGAGCTCCTACAATGAGCAGTTCTTC.

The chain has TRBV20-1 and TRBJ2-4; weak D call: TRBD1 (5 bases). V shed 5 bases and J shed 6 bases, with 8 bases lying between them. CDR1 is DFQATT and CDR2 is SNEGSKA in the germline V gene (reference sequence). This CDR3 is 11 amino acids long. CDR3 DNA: TGCAGTGCTGGAACAGGAAACATTCAGTACTTC. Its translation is CSAGTGNIQYF.

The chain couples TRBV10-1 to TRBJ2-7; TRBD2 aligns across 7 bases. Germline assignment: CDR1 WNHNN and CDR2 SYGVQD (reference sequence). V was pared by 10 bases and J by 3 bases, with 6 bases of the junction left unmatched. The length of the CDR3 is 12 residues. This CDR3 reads CATTSADYEQYF. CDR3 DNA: TGCGCCACTACTAGCGCGGACTACGAGCAGTACTTC.

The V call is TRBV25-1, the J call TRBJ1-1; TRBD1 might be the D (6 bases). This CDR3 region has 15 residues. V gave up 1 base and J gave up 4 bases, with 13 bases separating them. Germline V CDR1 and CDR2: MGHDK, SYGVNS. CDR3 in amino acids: CASSEFMSGATEAFF. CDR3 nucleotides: TGTGCCAGCAGTGAATTCATGTCGGGGGCCACTGAAGCTTTCTTT.

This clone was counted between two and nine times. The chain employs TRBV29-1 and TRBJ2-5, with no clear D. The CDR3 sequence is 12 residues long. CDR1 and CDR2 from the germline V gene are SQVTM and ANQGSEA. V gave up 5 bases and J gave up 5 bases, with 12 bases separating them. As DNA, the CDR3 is TGCAGCGTTCCAGACCTATGGGAGACCCAGTACTTC. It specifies CSVPDLWETQYF.

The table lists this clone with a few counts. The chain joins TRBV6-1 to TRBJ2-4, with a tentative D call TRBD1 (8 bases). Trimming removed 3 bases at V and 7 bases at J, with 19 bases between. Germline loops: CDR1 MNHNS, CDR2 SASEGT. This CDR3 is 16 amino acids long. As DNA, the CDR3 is TGTGCCAGCAGTGAGCAGGGGGCGCAGGGAGGGAACATTCAGTACTTC. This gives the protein CASSEQGAQGGNIQYF.

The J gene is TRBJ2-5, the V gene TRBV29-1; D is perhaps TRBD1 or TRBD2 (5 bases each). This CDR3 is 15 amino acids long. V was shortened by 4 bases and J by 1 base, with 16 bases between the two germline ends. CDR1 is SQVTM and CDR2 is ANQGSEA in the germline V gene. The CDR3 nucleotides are TGCAGCGTTGGGGGCCCAGATGGACTCCAAGAGACCCAGTACTTC. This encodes CSVGGPDGLQETQYF.

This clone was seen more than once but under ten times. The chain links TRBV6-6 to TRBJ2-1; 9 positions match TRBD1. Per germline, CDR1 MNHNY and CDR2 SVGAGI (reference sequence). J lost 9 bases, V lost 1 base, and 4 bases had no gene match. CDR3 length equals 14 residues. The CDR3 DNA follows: TGTGCCAGCAGTTACTACACAGGGGGCGTTGAGCAGTTCTTC. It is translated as CASSYYTGGVEQFF.

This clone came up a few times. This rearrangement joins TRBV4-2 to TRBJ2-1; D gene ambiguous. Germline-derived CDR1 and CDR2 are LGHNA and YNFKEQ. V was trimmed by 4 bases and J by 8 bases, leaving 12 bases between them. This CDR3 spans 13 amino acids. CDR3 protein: CASSPPGRDEQFF. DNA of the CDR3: TGTGCCAGCAGCCCCCCGGGTAGGGATGAGCAGTTCTTC.

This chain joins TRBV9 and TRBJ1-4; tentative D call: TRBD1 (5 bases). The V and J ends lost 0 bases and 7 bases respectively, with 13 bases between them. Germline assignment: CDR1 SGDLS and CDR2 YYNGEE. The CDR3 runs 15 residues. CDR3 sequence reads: CASSVERGVSEKLFF. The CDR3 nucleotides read TGTGCCAGCAGCGTAGAAAGGGGTGTAAGTGAAAAACTGTTTTTT.

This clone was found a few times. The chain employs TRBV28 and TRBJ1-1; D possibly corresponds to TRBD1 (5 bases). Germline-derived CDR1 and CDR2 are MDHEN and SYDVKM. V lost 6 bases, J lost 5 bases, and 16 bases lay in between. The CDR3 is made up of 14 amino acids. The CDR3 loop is CASSSSGAPTEAFF. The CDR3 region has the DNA TGTGCCAGCAGCTCCTCCGGGGCACCGACTGAAGCTTTCTTT.

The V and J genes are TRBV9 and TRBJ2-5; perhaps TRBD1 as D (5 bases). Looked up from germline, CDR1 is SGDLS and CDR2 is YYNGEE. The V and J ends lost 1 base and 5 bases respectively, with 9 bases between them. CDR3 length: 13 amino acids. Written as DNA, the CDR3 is TGTGCCAGCAGCGTAAACAGGATGGAGACCCAGTACTTC. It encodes CASSVNRMETQYF.

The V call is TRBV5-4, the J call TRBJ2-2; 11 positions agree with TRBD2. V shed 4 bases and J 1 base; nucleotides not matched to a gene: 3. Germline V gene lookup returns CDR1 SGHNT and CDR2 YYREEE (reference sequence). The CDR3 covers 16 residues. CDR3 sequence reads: CASSLLAGGNTGELFF. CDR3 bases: TGTGCCAGCAGCCTTCTAGCGGGAGGGAACACCGGGGAGCTGTTTTTT.

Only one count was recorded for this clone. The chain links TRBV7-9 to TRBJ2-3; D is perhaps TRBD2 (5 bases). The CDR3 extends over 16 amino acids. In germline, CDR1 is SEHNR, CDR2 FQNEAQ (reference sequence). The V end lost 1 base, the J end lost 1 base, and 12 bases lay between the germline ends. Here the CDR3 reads CASSLVRAAGTDTQYF. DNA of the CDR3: TGTGCCAGCAGCTTAGTTCGGGCAGCGGGCACAGATACGCAGTATTTT.

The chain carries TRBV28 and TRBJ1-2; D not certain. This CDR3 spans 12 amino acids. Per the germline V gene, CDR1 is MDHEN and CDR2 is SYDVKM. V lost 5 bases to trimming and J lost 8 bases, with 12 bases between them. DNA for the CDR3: TGTGCCAGCAGTAGTAGTGCTCGCGGCTACACCTTC. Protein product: CASSSSARGYTF.

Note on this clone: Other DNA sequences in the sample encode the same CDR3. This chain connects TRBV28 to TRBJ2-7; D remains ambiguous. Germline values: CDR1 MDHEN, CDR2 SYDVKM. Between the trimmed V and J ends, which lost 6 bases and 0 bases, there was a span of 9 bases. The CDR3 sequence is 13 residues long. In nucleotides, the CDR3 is TGTGCCAGCAGGACTGGTATCTCCTACGAGCAGTACTTC. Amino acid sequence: CASRTGISYEQYF. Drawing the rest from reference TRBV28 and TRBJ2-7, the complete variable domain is DVKVTQSSRYLVKRTGEKVFLECVQDMDHENMFWYRQDPGLGLRLIYFSYDVKMKEKGDIPEGYSVSREKKERFSLILESASTNQTSMYLCASRTGISYEQYFGPGTRLTVT.

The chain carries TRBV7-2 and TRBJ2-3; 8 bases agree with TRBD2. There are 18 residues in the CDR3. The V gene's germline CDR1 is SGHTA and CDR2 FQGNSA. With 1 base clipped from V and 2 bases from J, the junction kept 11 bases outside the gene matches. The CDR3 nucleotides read TGTGCCAGCAGCTTAGGACTAGCGCGGAGGCTGAACACAGATACGCAGTATTTT. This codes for CASSLGLARRLNTDTQYF.

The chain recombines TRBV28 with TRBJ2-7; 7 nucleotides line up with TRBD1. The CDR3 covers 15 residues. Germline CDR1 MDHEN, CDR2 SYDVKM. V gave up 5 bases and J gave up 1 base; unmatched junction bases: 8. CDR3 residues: CASSRGDRASYEQYF. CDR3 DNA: TGTGCCAGCAGTAGAGGAGACAGGGCGTCCTACGAGCAGTACTTC.

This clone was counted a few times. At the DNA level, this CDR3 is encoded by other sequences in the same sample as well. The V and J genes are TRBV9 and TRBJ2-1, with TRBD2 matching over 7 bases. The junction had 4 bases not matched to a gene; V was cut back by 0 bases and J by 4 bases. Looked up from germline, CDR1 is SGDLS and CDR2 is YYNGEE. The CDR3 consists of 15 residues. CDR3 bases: TGTGCCAGCAGCGTAGCGGGAGGCAATTACAATGAGCAGTTCTTC. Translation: CASSVAGGNYNEQFF.

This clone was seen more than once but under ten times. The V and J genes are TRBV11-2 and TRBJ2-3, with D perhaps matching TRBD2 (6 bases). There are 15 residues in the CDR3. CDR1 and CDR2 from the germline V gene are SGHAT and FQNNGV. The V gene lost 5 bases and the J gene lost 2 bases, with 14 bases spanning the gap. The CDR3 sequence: CASSPGTPPTDTQYF. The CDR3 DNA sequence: TGTGCCAGCAGCCCAGGGACTCCACCCACAGATACGCAGTATTTT.

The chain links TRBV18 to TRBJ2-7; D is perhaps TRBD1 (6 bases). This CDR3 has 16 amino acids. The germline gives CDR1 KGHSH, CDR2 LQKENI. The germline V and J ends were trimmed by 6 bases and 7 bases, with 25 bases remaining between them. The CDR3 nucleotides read TGTGCCAGCTCCTTCCAGTCGGGGACACTCTTCGCGGAGCAGTACTTC. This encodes CASSFQSGTLFAEQYF.